This TCR beta chain was observed in a study of CD8+ T cells in alopecia areata. PBMCs served as the source from which CD4+ and CD8+ T cells were sorted. RNA was isolated and reverse transcribed to cDNA, the sequencing template. Produced via immunoSEQ multiplex PCR; TCRdb's table is partial and in-frame only. The sample holds 120,000 or so clones; around 50% are singletons and the top ten take over 9.5%. The ends were cut back, 0 bases at V and 3 bases at J, with 12 bases in the middle. The CDR3 length is 15 residues. Germline lookup yields CDR1 LGHNA and CDR2 YSLEER. J is TRBJ2-7 and V is TRBV4-3; unclear D gene. The specimen sequenced was NKG2D-low CD8+ T cells sorted from blood. This receptor was obtained from a human donor with alopecia areata. CDR3 DNA sequence: TGCGCCAGCAGCCAAGATCGGAGCAAGTACTACGAGCAGTACTTC. Its translation is CASSQDRSKYYEQYF.